Listed below are T cell receptor beta chains from one sample, sequenced in a study of cytomegalovirus exposure and HLA in healthy donors. The table came from immunoSEQ multiplex PCR; TCRdb's copy has only in-frame clones and leaves some out. In all, the sample yields around 100,000 clones. Sequencing was carried out using PBMCs. The receptors shown here come from a man aged 35 to 55 in good health and CMV-seropositive. Both conserved end residues are part of each CDR3. Each record gives: CDR3 protein, V gene, J gene.

CASSFQGQGDGYTF	TRBV2	TRBJ1-2
CASSLGGGREAFF	TRBV6-5	TRBJ1-1
CASSPGGRVGYGYTF	TRBV6-5	TRBJ1-2
CASSLTGAGVYDEQYF	TRBV11-2	TRBJ2-7
CASSQESAGLGYGYTF	TRBV4-2	TRBJ1-2
CASSLTGGLYYEQYF	TRBV11-2	TRBJ2-7
CASSLVRTGELFF	TRBV7-2	TRBJ2-2
CAISESTQIF	TRBV10-3	TRBJ2-7
CASSPTSGRSGEQFF	TRBV2	TRBJ2-1
CASSQDFSPGFGGSSYNEQFF	TRBV4-3	TRBJ2-1
CASSGGRGGTQETQYF	TRBV6-1	TRBJ2-5
CASSSSGRRGNEQFF	TRBV19	TRBJ2-1
CASSSTGSLEKLFF	TRBV7-9	TRBJ1-4
CAWSWGGYGYTF	TRBV30	TRBJ1-2
CASSPRTSGSTGELFF	TRBV19	TRBJ2-2
CASSAALLNTEAFF	TRBV19	TRBJ1-1
CASSQSLPSLARGTTDTQYF	TRBV23-1	TRBJ2-3
CASSLEPSGSLTGELFF	TRBV7-3	TRBJ2-2
CAWRGTGSQPQHF	TRBV30	TRBJ1-5
CASSLRGEETQYF	TRBV5-1	TRBJ2-5
CASSYGKGGIYGYTF	TRBV6-5	TRBJ1-2
CASSRGTGESYEQYF	TRBV6-1	TRBJ2-7
CASSLRGQHF	TRBV27	TRBJ1-5
CASSQMTEVGSPLHF	TRBV4-2	TRBJ1-6
CASCPPYDRGSREKLFF	TRBV19	TRBJ1-4
CASSTGQGLDTQYF	TRBV28	TRBJ2-3
CASSEVTDSYNEQFF	TRBV6-1	TRBJ2-1
CAAGGARYEQYF	TRBV6-1	TRBJ2-7
CASSQAAGGLGEQYF	TRBV4-2	TRBJ2-7
CASSPTSGGTDTQYF	TRBV6-5	TRBJ2-3
CASSQAISTGELFF	TRBV4-2	TRBJ2-2
CASSQLTGGLGDTQYF	TRBV4-3	TRBJ2-3
CASSWGEGYTF	TRBV7-9	TRBJ1-2
CASSATGTSNTEAFF	TRBV9	TRBJ1-1
CASSPISGGVTEAFF	TRBV7-2	TRBJ1-1
CASSLGQEYTEAFF	TRBV11-1	TRBJ1-1
CASSIAQQDTQYF	TRBV19	TRBJ2-3
CASSFGGPQHF	TRBV7-9	TRBJ1-5
CASTPTAIATDTQYF	TRBV19	TRBJ2-3
CASGGGKGSNQPQHF	TRBV28	TRBJ1-5
CASSLPLAGGYNEQFF	TRBV5-1	TRBJ2-1
CASSYSPSGTDTQYF	TRBV6-5	TRBJ2-3
CASTDRGYNEQFF	TRBV6-1	TRBJ2-1
CASSLAGKWAFF	TRBV11-1	TRBJ1-1
CASSLRVRNSGNTIYF	TRBV28	TRBJ1-3
CASSAGTGGETQYF	TRBV9	TRBJ2-5
CASSLDPGLEQYF	TRBV7-9	TRBJ2-7